These T cell receptor beta chains were read from a single sample in a study of blood T cells in healthy people across ages. TCRdb recomputed calls from the 5' RACE reads with MiXCR, one row per CDR3 protein. Seen here are approximately 810,000 distinct CDR3 sequences, 25% to 30% observed once, and the top ten hold 17%. The sample consisted of blood. These receptors were taken from a woman older than 75 in good health. CDR3s include the opening cysteine and the closing phenylalanine or tryptophan. D genes are given only for firm matches.

d_gene	v_gene	CDR3aa
NA	TRBV7-9	CASSLPTSGERTQYF
NA	TRBV5-8	CASSQAQGYNEQFF
NA	TRBV6-2/TRBV6-3	CASKDGNQPQHF
TRBD1	TRBV3-1	CASSQTGDQYF
TRBD2	TRBV7-9	CASSPGTGGLAGVSDTQYF
TRBD2	TRBV20-1	CSASTSGKTDTQYF
NA	TRBV7-8	CASSPLGLSWSPKKEKLFF
TRBD2	TRBV15	CATSKGLAGDTDTQYF
TRBD1	TRBV6-1	CASRDRAIATNEKLFF
NA	TRBV9	CASSASGTENEQYF
NA	TRBV30	CAWSVPRGGSYNEQYF
NA	TRBV7-2	CASSERGGIGYTF
NA	TRBV15	CATSKYENYEQYF
TRBD1	TRBV29-1	CSVRGQGSYNEQFF
NA	TRBV20-1	CSAGVTLHF
NA	TRBV7-8	CASSLVANNYGYTF
NA	TRBV5-6	CASSLRRVVWGYTF
TRBD1	TRBV5-1	CASSLQQGARLNEQFF
TRBD2	TRBV4-2	CASSQPTRGGRTGELFF
TRBD1	TRBV7-2	CASRTGIHEQYF
TRBD2	TRBV5-5	CASSLGLADLYEQYF
NA	TRBV7-2	CASSCKNEQYF
TRBD2	TRBV19	CASSNLAGGLNEQFF
NA	TRBV29-1	CSVRSSYNEQFF
NA	TRBV24-1	CATSDPTSNTEAFF
NA	TRBV30	CACKQGWEFISYTF
NA	TRBV30	CAWSVLRVARGYTF
TRBD1	TRBV5-1	CASSRAGQGQNTGAFF
NA	TRBV6-5	CASSYGEGGQPQHF
TRBD2	TRBV30	CAKAGGVLPNVLTF
TRBD1	TRBV27	CASRPTGAYGYTF
NA	TRBV19	CASMAWGTYNEQFF
NA	TRBV18	CASSTQGGMNTEAFF
NA	TRBV14	CASSQVPGAYYNEQFF